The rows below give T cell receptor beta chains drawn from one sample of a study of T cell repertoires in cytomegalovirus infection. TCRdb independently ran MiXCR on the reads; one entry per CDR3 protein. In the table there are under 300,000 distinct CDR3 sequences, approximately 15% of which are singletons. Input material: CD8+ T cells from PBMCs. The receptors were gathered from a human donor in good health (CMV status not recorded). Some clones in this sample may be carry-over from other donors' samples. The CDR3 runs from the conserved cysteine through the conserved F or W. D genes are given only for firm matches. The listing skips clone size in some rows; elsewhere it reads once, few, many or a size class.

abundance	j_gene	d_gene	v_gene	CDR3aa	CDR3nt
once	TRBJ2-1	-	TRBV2	CASSEALPNEQFF	TGTGCCAGCAGTGAAGCGCTCCCCAATGAGCAGTTCTTC
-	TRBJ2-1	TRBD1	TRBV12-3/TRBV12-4	CASSIWGQGLYNEQFF	TGTGCCAGCAGCATCTGGGGACAGGGACTATACAATGAGCAGTTCTTC
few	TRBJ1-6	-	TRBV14	CASSQDQEFYNSPLHF	TGTGCCAGCAGCCAAGACCAAGAATTTTATAATTCACCCCTCCACTTT
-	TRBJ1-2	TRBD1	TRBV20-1	CSAENIAGTEGGYTF	TGCAGTGCTGAGAACATAGCCGGGACAGAGGGAGGCTACACCTTC
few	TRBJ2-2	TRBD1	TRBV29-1	CSAGTGGSGELFF	TGCAGCGCGGGGACAGGGGGATCCGGGGAGCTGTTTTTT
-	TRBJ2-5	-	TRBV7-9	CASSPPWQEQETQYF	TGTGCCAGCAGCCCCCCGTGGCAGGAACAAGAGACCCAGTACTTC
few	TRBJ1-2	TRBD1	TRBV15	CATSRRGQGAGYTF	TGTGCCACCAGCAGACGGGGACAGGGGGCTGGCTACACCTTC
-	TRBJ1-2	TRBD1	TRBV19	CASSPDRDYTF	TGTGCCAGTAGCCCAGACAGGGACTACACCTTC
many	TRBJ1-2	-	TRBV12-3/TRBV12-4	CASSTGNVNYGYTF	TGTGCCAGCAGTACAGGGAACGTAAACTATGGCTACACCTTC
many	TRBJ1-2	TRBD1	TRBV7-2	CASSPTGGGNYGYTF	TGTGCCAGCAGCCCTACAGGGGGCGGGAACTATGGCTACACCTTC
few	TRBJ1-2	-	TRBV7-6	CASTSNVGVGYTF	TGTGCCAGCACCTCAAATGTGGGGGTGGGCTACACCTTC
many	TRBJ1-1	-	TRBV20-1	CSARDTWGSSEAFF	TGCAGTGCTAGGGACACGTGGGGCTCTTCTGAAGCTTTCTTT
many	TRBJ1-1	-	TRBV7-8	CASQGRGQAEAFF	TGTGCCAGCCAGGGTCGGGGCCAAGCTGAAGCTTTCTTT
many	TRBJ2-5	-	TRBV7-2	CASSFRTEYGQETQYF	TGTGCCAGCAGCTTTCGAACCGAATACGGGCAAGAGACCCAGTACTTC
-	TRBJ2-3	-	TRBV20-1	CSARQAISTDTQYF	TGCAGTGCGAGACAGGCCATAAGCACAGATACGCAGTATTTT
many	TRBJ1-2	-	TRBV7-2	CASSLTGKYGYTF	TGTGCCAGCAGCTTAACCGGGAAGTATGGCTACACCTTC
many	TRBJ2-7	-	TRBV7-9	CASSSQGEQYF	TGTGCCAGCAGCTCTCAGGGAGAGCAGTACTTC
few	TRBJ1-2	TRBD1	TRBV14	CASRPVQGANYGYTF	TGTGCCAGCAGACCCGTCCAGGGGGCGAACTATGGCTACACCTTC
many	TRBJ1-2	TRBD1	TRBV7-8	CASSADRGTFYGYTF	TGTGCCAGCAGTGCGGACAGGGGGACCTTCTATGGCTACACCTTC
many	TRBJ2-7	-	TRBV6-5	CASSQGQGPFYEQYF	TGTGCCAGCTCCCAGGGGCAGGGTCCGTTCTACGAGCAGTACTTC
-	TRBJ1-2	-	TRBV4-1	CASSQQYLNYGYTF	TGCGCCAGCAGCCAACAATATCTTAACTATGGCTACACCTTC
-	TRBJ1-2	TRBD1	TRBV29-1	CSVEDQGQGYGYTF	TGCAGCGTTGAAGATCAGGGACAGGGATATGGCTACACCTTC
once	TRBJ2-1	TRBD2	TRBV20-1	CSARLAESYNEQFF	TGCAGTGCTAGACTAGCGGAATCCTACAATGAGCAGTTCTTC
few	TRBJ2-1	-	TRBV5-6	CASSLQGTPYNEQFF	TGTGCCAGCAGCTTGCAGGGAACACCCTACAATGAGCAGTTCTTC
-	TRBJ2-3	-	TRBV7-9	CASSSTTTYTDTQYF	TGTGCCAGCAGCTCGACTACCACCTACACAGATACGCAGTATTTT
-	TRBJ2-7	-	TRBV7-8	CASSFEGSWAYEQYF	TGTGCCAGCAGCTTCGAAGGGTCCTGGGCCTACGAGCAGTACTTC
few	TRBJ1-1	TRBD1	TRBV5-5	CASSLRQGPNTEAFF	TGTGCCAGCAGCCTTCGACAGGGGCCGAACACTGAAGCTTTCTTT
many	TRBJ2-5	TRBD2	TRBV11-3	CASSPGLAGAAQETQYF	TGTGCCAGCAGCCCCGGACTAGCGGGGGCCGCACAAGAGACCCAGTACTTC
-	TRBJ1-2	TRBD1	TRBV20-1	CSARDVDRGPGNYGYTF	TGCAGTGCTAGAGATGTTGACAGGGGGCCTGGTAACTATGGCTACACCTTC
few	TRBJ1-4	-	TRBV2	CASRGAVLFF	TGTGCCAGCAGGGGAGCGGTACTGTTTTTT
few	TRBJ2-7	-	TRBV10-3	CAIKGDGPYEQYF	TGTGCCATCAAGGGGGACGGACCCTACGAGCAGTACTTC
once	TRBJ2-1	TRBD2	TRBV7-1	CASSAHQILAGAFNEQFF	TGTGCCAGCAGCGCACACCAAATTCTAGCGGGGGCTTTCAATGAGCAGTTCTTC
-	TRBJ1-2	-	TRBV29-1	CSVDLRLDGYTF	TGCAGCGTTGATCTCCGGTTAGATGGCTACACCTTC
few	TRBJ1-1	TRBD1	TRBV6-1	CASTFFGTGSTEAFF	TGTGCCAGCACCTTTTTTGGGACAGGTTCCACTGAAGCTTTCTTT
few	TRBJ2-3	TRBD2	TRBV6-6	CASSYERGGTDTQYF	TGTGCCAGCAGTTACGAGCGGGGGGGCACAGATACGCAGTATTTT
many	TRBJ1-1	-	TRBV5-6	CASSFSESRTEAFF	TGTGCCAGCAGCTTTTCTGAGAGTCGGACTGAAGCTTTCTTT
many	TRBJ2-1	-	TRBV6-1	CASSPGYSSYNEQFF	TGTGCCAGCAGCCCAGGGTATAGCTCCTACAATGAGCAGTTCTTC
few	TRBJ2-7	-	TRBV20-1	CSARDRQGWASYEQYF	TGCAGTGCTAGAGACCGGCAAGGGTGGGCCTCCTACGAGCAGTACTTC
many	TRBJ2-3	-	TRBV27	CASSLGLSTDTQYF	TGTGCCAGCAGTCTAGGACTGAGCACAGATACGCAGTATTTT
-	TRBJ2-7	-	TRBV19	CASSIGADGASSYEQYF	TGTGCCAGTAGTATAGGCGCGGACGGGGCCAGCTCCTACGAGCAGTACTTC
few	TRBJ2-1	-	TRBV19	CASSITSYNEQFF	TGTGCCAGTAGTATAACGTCCTACAATGAGCAGTTCTTC
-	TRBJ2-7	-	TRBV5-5	CASSSLANIYDEQYF	TGTGCCAGCAGCTCCCTCGCAAATATCTACGATGAGCAGTACTTC
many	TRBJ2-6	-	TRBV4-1	CASSQDQGTGANVLTF	TGCGCCAGCAGCCAAGACCAGGGGACTGGGGCCAACGTCCTGACTTTC
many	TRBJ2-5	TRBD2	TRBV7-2	CASSPGLAGLGETQYF	TGTGCCAGCAGCCCGGGACTAGCGGGGCTGGGAGAGACCCAGTACTTC
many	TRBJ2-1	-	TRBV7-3	CASSPYGGEQFF	TGTGCCAGCAGCCCTTACGGTGGGGAGCAGTTCTTC
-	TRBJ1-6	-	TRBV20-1	CSARADPGLIDSPLHF	TGCAGTGCTCGGGCCGATCCAGGGTTAATCGATTCACCCCTCCACTTT
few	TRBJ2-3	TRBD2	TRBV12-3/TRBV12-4	CASIQRGGLGTDTQYF	TGTGCCAGCATCCAGCGGGGGGGCCTGGGCACAGATACGCAGTATTTT
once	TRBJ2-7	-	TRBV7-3	CASSLTGGEIYEQYF	TGTGCCAGCAGCTTAACGGGGGGAGAGATTTACGAGCAGTACTTC
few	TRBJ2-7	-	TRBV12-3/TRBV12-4	CASSSTGTFYEQYF	TGTGCCAGCAGTTCAACCGGGACGTTCTACGAGCAGTACTTC
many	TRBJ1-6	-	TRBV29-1	CSVTTGSGSPLHF	TGCAGCGTCACGACTGGGAGTGGATCACCCCTCCACTTT